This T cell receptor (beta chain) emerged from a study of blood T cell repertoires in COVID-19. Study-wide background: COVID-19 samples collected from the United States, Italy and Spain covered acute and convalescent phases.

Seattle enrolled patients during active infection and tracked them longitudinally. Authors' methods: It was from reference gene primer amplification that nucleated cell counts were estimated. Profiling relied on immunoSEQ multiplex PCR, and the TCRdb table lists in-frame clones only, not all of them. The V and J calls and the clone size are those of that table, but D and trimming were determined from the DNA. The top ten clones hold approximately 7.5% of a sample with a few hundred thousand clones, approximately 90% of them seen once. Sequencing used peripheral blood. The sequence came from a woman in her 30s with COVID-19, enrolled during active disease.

The CDR3 DNA reads TGTGCCAGCAGTGACTCGGGTAAAGGAGCAGATACGCAGTATTTT. It yields the protein CASSDSGKGADTQYF. This chain joins TRBV6-4 and TRBJ2-3; D remains ambiguous. CDR1 MRHNA and CDR2 SNTAGT come from the germline V gene. This CDR3 region has 15 residues. V was trimmed by 0 bases and J by 4 bases, leaving 11 bases between them.